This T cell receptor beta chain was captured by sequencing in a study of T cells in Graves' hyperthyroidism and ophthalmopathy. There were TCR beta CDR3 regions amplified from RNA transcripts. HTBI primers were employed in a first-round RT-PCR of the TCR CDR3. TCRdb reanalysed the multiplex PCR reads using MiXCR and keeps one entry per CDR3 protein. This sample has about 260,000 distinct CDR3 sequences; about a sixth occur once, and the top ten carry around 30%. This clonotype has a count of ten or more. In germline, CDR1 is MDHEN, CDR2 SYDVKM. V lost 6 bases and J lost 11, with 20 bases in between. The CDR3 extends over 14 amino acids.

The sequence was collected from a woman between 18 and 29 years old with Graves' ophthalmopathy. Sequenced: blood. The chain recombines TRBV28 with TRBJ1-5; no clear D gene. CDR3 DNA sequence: TGTGCCAGCAGACTTGACACCCTCGGTAGGGCCCAGCATTTT. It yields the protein CASRLDTLGRAQHF.